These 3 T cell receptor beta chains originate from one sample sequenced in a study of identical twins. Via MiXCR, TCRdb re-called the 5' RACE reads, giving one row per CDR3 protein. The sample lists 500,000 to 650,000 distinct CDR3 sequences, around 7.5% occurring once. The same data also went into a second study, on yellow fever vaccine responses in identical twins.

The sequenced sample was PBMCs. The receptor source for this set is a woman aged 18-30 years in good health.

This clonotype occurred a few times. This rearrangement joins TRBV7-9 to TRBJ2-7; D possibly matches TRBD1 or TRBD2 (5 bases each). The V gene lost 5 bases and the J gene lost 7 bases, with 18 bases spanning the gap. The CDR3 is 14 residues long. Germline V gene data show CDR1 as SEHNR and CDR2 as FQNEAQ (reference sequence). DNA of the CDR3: TGTGCCAGCAGCGACTACGGGTCTGGGGGAGAGCAGTACTTC. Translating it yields CASSDYGSGGEQYF.

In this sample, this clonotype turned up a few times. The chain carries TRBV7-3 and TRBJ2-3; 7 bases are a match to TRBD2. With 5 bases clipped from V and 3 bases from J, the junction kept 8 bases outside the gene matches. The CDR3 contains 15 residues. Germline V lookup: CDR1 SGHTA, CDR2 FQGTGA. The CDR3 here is CASSREGLLTDTQYF. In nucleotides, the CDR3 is TGTGCCAGCAGCAGGGAGGGCCTCCTGACAGATACGCAGTATTTT. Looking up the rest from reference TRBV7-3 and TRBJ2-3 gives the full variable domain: GAGVSQTPSNKVTEKGKYVELRCDPISGHTALYWYRQSLGQGPEFLIYFQGTGAADDSGLPNDRFFAVRPEGSVSTLKIQRTERGDSAVYLCASSREGLLTDTQYFGPGTRLTVL.

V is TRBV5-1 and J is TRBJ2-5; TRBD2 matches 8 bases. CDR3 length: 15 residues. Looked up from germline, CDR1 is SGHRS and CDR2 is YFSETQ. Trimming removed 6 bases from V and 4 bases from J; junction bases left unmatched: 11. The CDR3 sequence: CASTTPGGGGETQYF. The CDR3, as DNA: TGCGCCAGCACCACACCGGGAGGGGGAGGAGAGACCCAGTACTTC. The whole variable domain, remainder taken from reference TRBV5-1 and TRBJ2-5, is KAGVTQTPRYLIKTRGQQVTLSCSPISGHRSVSWYQQTPGQGLQFLFEYFSETQRNKGNFPGRFSGRQFSNSRSEMNVSTLELGDSALYLCASTTPGGGGETQYFGPGTRLLVL.